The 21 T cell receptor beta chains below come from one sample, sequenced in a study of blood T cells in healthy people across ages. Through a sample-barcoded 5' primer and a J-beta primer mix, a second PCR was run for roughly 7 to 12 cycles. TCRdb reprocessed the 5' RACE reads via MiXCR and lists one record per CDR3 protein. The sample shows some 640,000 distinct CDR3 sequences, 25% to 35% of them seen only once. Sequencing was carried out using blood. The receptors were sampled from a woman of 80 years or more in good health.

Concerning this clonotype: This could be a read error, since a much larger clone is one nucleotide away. The CDR3 sequence is CATSDFAAGEGYGYTF. In nucleotides, the CDR3 is TGTGCCACCAGTGATTTCGCGGCAGGGGAGGGCTATGGCTACACCTTC. V is TRBV24-1 and J is TRBJ1-2; maybe TRBD1 (6 bases). The V and J ends lost 1 base and 4 bases respectively, with 15 bases between them. From germline, CDR1 is KGHDR and CDR2 SFDVKD. The CDR3 covers 16 residues.

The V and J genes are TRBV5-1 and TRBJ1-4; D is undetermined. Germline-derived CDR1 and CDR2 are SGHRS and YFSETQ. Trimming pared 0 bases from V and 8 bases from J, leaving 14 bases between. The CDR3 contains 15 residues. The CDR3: CASSLDLGTGEKLFF. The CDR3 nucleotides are TGCGCCAGCAGCTTGGACCTCGGAACCGGCGAAAAACTGTTTTTT. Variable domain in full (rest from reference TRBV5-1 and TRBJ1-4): KAGVTQTPRYLIKTRGQQVTLSCSPISGHRSVSWYQQTPGQGLQFLFEYFSETQRNKGNFPGRFSGRQFSNSRSEMNVSTLELGDSALYLCASSLDLGTGEKLFFGSGTQLSVL.

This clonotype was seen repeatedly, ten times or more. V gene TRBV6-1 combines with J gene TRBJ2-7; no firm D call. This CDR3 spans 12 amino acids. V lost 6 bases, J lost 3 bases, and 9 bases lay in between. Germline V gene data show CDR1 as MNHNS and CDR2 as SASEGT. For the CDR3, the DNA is TGTGCCAGCAGCACCGGAAACTACGAGCAGTACTTC. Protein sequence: CASSTGNYEQYF.

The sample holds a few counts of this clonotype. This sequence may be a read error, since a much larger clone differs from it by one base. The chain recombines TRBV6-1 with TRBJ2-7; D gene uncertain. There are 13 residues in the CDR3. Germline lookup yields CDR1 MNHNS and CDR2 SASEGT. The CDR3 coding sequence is TGTGCCAGCGGTGAAGCCAGTGGGTACGAGCAGTACTTC. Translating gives CASGEASGYEQYF.

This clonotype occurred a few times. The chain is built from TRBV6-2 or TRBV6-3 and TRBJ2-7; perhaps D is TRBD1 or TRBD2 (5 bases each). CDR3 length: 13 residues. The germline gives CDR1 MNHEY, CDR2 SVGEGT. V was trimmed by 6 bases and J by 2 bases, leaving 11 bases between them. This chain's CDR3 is CASSWGPPYEQYF. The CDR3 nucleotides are TGTGCCAGCAGCTGGGGACCTCCCTACGAGCAGTACTTC.

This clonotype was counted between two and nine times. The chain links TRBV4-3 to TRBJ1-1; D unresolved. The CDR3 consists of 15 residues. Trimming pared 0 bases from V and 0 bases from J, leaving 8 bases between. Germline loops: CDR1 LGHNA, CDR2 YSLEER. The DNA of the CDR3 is TGCGCCAGCAGCCAAGATGTTGGGGTGAACACTGAAGCTTTCTTT. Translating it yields CASSQDVGVNTEAFF.

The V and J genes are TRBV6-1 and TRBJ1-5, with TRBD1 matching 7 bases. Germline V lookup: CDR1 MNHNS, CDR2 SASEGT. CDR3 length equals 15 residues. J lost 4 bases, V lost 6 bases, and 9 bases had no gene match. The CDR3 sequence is CASSLLTGKNQPQHF. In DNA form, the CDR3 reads TGTGCCAGCAGCCTACTGACAGGGAAGAATCAGCCCCAGCATTTT.

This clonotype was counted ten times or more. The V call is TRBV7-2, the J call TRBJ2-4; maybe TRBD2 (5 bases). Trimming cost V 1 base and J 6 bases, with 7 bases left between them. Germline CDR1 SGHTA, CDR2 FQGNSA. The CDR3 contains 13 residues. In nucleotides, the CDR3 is TGTGCCAGCAGCTTAGGACTATTAAACATTCAGTACTTC. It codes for CASSLGLLNIQYF.

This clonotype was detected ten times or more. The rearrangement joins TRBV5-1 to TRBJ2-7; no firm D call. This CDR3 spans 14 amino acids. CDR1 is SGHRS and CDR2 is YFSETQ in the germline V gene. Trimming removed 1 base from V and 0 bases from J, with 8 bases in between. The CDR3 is CASSLSTDSYEQYF. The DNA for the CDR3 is TGCGCCAGCAGCTTGTCTACTGACTCCTACGAGCAGTACTTC.

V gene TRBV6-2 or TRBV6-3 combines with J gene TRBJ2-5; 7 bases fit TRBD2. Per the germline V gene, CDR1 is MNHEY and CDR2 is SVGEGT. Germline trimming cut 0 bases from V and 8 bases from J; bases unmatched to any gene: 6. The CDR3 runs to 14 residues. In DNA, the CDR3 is TGTGCCAGCAGTTACTCCGGGACTATTGTAACCCAGTACTTC. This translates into CASSYSGTIVTQYF.

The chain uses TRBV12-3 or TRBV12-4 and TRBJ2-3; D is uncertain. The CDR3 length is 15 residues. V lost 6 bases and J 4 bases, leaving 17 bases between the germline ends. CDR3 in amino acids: CASSLDLTSADTQYF. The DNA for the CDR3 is TGTGCCAGCAGCCTGGACCTTACGAGCGCAGATACGCAGTATTTT.

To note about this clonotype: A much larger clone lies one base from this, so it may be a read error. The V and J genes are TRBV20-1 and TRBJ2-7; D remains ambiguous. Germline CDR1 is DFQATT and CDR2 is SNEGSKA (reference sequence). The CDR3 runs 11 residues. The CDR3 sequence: CSVLLRDERYF. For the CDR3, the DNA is TGCAGTGTTCTTCTCCGAGACGAGCGGTACTTC.

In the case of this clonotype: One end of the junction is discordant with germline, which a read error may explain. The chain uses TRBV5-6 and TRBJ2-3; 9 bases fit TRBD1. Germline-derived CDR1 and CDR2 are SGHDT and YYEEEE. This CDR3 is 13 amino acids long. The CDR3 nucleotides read TGTGCCAGCAGGGACAGGGGAACAGATATGCAGTATTTT. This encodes CASRDRGTDMQYF.

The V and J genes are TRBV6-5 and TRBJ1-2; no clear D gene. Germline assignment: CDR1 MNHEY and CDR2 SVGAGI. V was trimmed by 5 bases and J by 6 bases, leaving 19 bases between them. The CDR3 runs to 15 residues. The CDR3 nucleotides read TGTGCCAGCAGTCCCGGCGGAGGGAGGTCGGATGGCTACACCTTC. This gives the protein CASSPGGGRSDGYTF.

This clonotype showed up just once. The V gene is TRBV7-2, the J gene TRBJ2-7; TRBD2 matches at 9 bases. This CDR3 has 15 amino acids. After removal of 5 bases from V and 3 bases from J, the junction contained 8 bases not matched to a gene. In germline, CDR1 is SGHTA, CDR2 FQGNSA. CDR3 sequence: CASSNRLAANYEQYF. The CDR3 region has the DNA TGTGCCAGCAGCAACCGACTAGCGGCTAACTACGAGCAGTACTTC.

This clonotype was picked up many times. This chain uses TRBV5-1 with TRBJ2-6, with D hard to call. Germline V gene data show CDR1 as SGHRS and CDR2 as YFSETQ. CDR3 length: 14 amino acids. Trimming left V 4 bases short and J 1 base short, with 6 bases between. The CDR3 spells CASSVNSGANVLTF. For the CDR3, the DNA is TGCGCCAGCAGCGTAAATTCTGGGGCCAACGTCCTGACTTTC.

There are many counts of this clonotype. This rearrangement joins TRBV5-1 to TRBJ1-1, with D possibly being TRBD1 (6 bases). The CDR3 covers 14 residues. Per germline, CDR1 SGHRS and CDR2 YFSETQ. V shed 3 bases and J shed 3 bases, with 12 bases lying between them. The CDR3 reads CASSSGTYYTEAFF. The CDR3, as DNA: TGCGCCAGCAGCTCCGGGACATACTACACTGAAGCTTTCTTT.

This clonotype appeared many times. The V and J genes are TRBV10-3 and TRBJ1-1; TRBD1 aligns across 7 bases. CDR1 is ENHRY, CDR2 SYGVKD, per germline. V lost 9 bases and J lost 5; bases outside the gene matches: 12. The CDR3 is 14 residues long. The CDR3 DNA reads TGTGCCATTGGACAGGCCACCCTGGGGACTGAAGCTTTCTTT. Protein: CAIGQATLGTEAFF.

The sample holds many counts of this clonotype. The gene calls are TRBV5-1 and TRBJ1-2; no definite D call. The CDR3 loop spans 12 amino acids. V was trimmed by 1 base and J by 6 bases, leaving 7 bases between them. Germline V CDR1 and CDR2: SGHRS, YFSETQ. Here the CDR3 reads CASSLKPDGYTF. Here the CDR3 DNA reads TGCGCCAGCAGCTTGAAACCGGATGGCTACACCTTC.

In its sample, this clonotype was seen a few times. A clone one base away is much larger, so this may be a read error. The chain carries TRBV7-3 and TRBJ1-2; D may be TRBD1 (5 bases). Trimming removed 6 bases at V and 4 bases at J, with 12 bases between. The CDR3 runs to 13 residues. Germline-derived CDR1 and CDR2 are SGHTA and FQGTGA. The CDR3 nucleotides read TGTGCCAGCAGGAACCCGGGACTCTATGGCTACACCTTC. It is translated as CASRNPGLYGYTF.

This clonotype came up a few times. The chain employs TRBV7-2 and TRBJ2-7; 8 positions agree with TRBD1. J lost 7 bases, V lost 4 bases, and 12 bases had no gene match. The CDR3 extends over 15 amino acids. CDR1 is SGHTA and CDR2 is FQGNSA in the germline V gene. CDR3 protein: CASSSGTGRFDEQYF. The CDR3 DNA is TGTGCCAGCAGCTCCGGGACAGGACGGTTCGATGAGCAGTACTTC.